The 9 T cell receptor beta chains given below trace back to one sample, sequenced in a study of blood T cells in healthy people across ages. It was with a sample-barcoded 5' primer and a J-beta primer mix that a second PCR of about 7 to 12 cycles was run. TCRdb reprocessed the 5' RACE reads with MiXCR, giving one entry per CDR3 protein. The table lists 1.5 million to 2 million distinct CDR3 sequences, 30% to 40% of them singletons, with around 11% in the top ten. Sequenced input: blood. The source is a woman in her thirties in good health.

In regard to this clonotype: An end of the junction does not agree with germline; a read error may underlie this. This chain uses TRBV7-6 with TRBJ2-5; 12 nucleotides match TRBD2. The CDR3 totals 16 residues. Per germline, CDR1 SGHVS and CDR2 FNYEAQ. The CDR3 here is CTSSFQTSGGFETQYF. The CDR3 DNA follows: TGTACCAGCAGCTTCCAAACTAGCGGGGGGTTTGAGACCCAGTACTTC. The full variable domain, completed using reference TRBV7-6 and TRBJ2-5, is GAGVSQSPRYKVTKRGQDVALRCDPISGHVSLYWYRQALGQGPEFLTYFNYEAQQDKSGLPNDRFSAERPEGSISTLTIQRTEQRDSAMYRCTSSFQTSGGFETQYFGPGTRLLVL.

A word on this clonotype: A much larger clone differs by one base, so this may be a read error. This chain links TRBV7-8 with TRBJ2-7; D is perhaps TRBD1 (6 bases). Germline CDR1 is SGHVS and CDR2 is FQNEAQ. This CDR3 is 13 amino acids long. Here the CDR3 DNA reads TGTGCCAGCACCAGAGGGGGTTTCTACGGGCAGTACTTC. Translated, it gives CASTRGGFYGQYF.

This clonotype was counted a few times. This chain links TRBV4-2 with TRBJ1-2, with D possibly TRBD1 on 6 matching bases. Germline V lookup: CDR1 LGHNA, CDR2 YNFKEQ. V lost 1 base and J 0 bases, leaving 15 bases between the germline ends. CDR3 length: 17 amino acids. CDR3 sequence: CASSQVLRGAPNYGYTF. For the CDR3, the DNA is TGTGCCAGCAGCCAAGTCCTGCGGGGGGCGCCTAACTATGGCTACACCTTC.

The table lists this clonotype with a few counts. V usage is TRBV7-7 and J usage is TRBJ2-1; TRBD2 is a possible D gene (5 bases). Trimming shortened V by 3 bases and J by 2 bases, and 11 bases separated the two germline ends. Germline CDR1 and CDR2: SSHAT and FNYEAQ (reference sequence). This CDR3 region has 15 residues. The CDR3 protein is CASSLLGAAYNEQFF. CDR3 sequence (DNA): TGTGCCAGCAGCTTGTTGGGAGCTGCCTACAATGAGCAGTTCTTC.

A few counts support this clonotype. V gene TRBV6-2 or TRBV6-3 combines with J gene TRBJ2-1; TRBD2 is a possible D gene (6 bases). Between the trimmed V and J ends, which lost 3 bases and 10 bases, there was a span of 10 bases. CDR3 length: 12 amino acids. CDR1 is MNHEY, CDR2 SVGEGT, per germline. CDR3: CASSYLAGEQFF. CDR3 coding DNA: TGTGCCAGCAGTTATCTCGCGGGAGAGCAGTTCTTC.

CDR3 sequence: CANRLPGWGTDTQYF. CDR3 coding DNA: TGTGCCAACCGCCTGCCAGGGTGGGGCACAGATACGCAGTATTTT. The chain has TRBV25-1 and TRBJ2-3, with a possible D match to TRBD1 (5 bases). CDR1 and CDR2 (germline): MGHDK, SYGVNS. The V and J ends lost 10 bases and 1 base respectively, with 18 bases between them. CDR3 length equals 15 residues.

A few counts support this clonotype. This chain uses TRBV5-6 with TRBJ2-5, with TRBD2 matching 11 bases. Germline assignment: CDR1 SGHDT and CDR2 YYEEEE. V lost 2 bases, J lost 2 bases, and 5 bases stayed unmatched. This CDR3 has 16 residues. In nucleotides, the CDR3 is TGTGCCAGCAGCTTACTAGCGGGGGACTTTCAAGAGACCCAGTACTTC. Amino acids: CASSLLAGDFQETQYF.

The V call is TRBV9, the J call TRBJ1-6; D uncertain. Looked up from germline, CDR1 is SGDLS and CDR2 is YYNGEE. This CDR3 is 13 amino acids long. Trimming stripped 3 bases from V and 7 bases from J, with 8 bases between. The CDR3 is CASSAENNSPLHF. The CDR3 DNA follows: TGTGCCAGCAGCGCCGAAAACAATTCACCCCTCCACTTT.

As to this clonotype: A read error is possible here, since a much larger clone lies one base away. The rearrangement uses TRBV7-9 and TRBJ2-7, with D perhaps TRBD2 (5 bases). The CDR3 has 14 amino acids. CDR1 and CDR2 from the germline V gene are SEHNR and FQNEAQ (reference sequence). V gave up 1 base and J gave up 3 bases, with 10 bases separating them. This chain's CDR3 is CASSLDGVRYEQYV. The CDR3 DNA reads as TGTGCCAGCAGCTTAGACGGGGTCCGCTACGAGCAGTACGTC.